Sequencing of this TCR beta chain was carried out in a study of T cell clones after liver transplantation. For the study at large: Samples came from ITN030ST, which attempted immunosuppression withdrawal within 2 years of liver transplantation. Without induction therapy, subjects received standard immunosuppression until 12-24 months post-transplant.

CDR3 length: 18 amino acids. V was clipped by 4 bases and J by 2 bases; unmatched bases: 6. The germline CDR1 and CDR2 sequences are LGHNA and YNFKEQ. The repertoire was sequenced with immunoSEQ multiplex PCR; TCRdb's copy has only in-frame clones and lacks some. The sample has approximately 71,000 clones, 85% to 95% seen once. The gene calls are TRBV4-2 and TRBJ2-3; TRBD2 agrees at 16 bases. The sequence derives from a human patient who received a liver transplant. Some T cells may be supplied by the graft donor. The sequenced sample was CD4+ T cells from blood, obtained less than 26 months after liver transplant. The CDR3 DNA follows: TGTGCCAGCAGCCGGGGACTAGCGGGAGGGGAATCCACAGATACGCAGTATTTT. Amino acid sequence: CASSRGLAGGESTDTQYF.